The 14 T cell receptor beta chains below all came from one sample that was sequenced in a study of T cell responses to AZD1222 COVID-19 vaccine. Measured with immunoSEQ multiplex PCR; TCRdb has only the in-frame clones, and not every one. Here the sample spans about 150,000 clones, 93% being singletons. The material sequenced was peripheral blood, taken on day 0 of AZD1222 vaccination. These receptor sequences come from an adult in good health.

The J gene is TRBJ2-3, the V gene TRBV11-2; weak D call: TRBD2 (6 bases). Trimming took 0 bases from V and 4 from J, leaving 14 bases between them. The CDR3 has 16 amino acids. The germline V gene encodes CDR1 SGHAT and CDR2 FQNNGV. The CDR3 sequence: CASSLDGGAFPDTQYF. The CDR3 DNA sequence: TGTGCCAGCAGCTTAGACGGGGGAGCCTTTCCAGATACGCAGTATTTT.

The chain combines TRBV2 with TRBJ1-5; D is unclear. This CDR3 spans 16 amino acids. Germline CDR1 reads SNHLY; CDR2 reads FYNNEI. The V gene lost 5 bases and the J gene lost 0 bases, with 14 bases spanning the gap. CDR3: CASSPESPYSNQPQHF. The CDR3 DNA reads TGTGCCAGCAGTCCAGAGAGCCCCTATAGCAATCAGCCCCAGCATTTT.

This sequence joins TRBV24-1 and TRBJ1-5, with 9 bases aligning to TRBD1. With 4 bases clipped from V and 5 bases from J, the junction kept 8 bases outside the gene matches. Germline assignment: CDR1 KGHDR and CDR2 SFDVKD. CDR3 size: 16 residues. The CDR3 nucleotides read TGTGCCACCAGTGACTCGGACAGGGGATGGGATCAGCCCCAGCATTTT. Protein sequence: CATSDSDRGWDQPQHF.

V gene TRBV29-1 combines with J gene TRBJ2-7; TRBD1 matches at 10 bases. The germline gives CDR1 SQVTM, CDR2 ANQGSEA. Trimming at V came to 6 bases and at J to 5 bases, leaving 1 base not matched to a gene. The CDR3 is made up of 11 amino acids. The CDR3 nucleotides are TGCAGCGTCGGACAGGGGGACGAGCAGTACTTC. Protein sequence: CSVGQGDEQYF.

The chain carries TRBV7-3 and TRBJ2-1; 10 bases are shared with TRBD2. The CDR3 sequence is 15 residues long. The V gene's germline CDR1 is SGHTA and CDR2 FQGTGA. V was pared by 3 bases and J by 7 bases, with 6 bases of the junction left unmatched. CDR3 bases: TGTGCCAGCAGCTTCGGTAGCGGGAGGACTAATGAGCAGTTCTTC. Translation gives CASSFGSGRTNEQFF.

CDR3 loop: CASSHGQGHQQYF. As DNA, the CDR3 is TGTGCCAGCAGCCACGGACAGGGACATCAGCAGTACTTC. The chain employs TRBV5-6 and TRBJ2-7, with TRBD1 identical over 8 bases. The CDR3 runs to 13 residues. V shed 4 bases and J 8 bases; nucleotides not matched to a gene: 8. CDR1 SGHDT and CDR2 YYEEEE come from the germline V gene. Full variable domain (rest looked up from reference TRBV5-6 and TRBJ2-7): DAGVTQSPTHLIKTRGQQVTLRCSPKSGHDTVSWYQQALGQGPQFIFQYYEEEERQRGNFPDRFSGHQFPNYSSELNVNALLLGDSALYLCASSHGQGHQQYFGPGTRLTVT.

V is TRBV11-1 and J is TRBJ1-1; D is perhaps TRBD1 (5 bases). Germline V gene sequence: CDR1 SGHAT, CDR2 FQDESV (reference sequence). V dropped 10 bases and J dropped 0 bases, with 12 bases sitting between them. This CDR3 contains 13 residues. CDR3 nucleotide sequence: TGTGCCACAAAGACAGTCGTGAACACTGAAGCTTTCTTT. Its translation is CATKTVVNTEAFF.

The chain combines TRBV11-2 with TRBJ2-7; D not certain. This CDR3 region has 12 residues. V shed 6 bases and J shed 3 bases, with 9 bases lying between them. Germline CDR1 and CDR2: SGHAT and FQNNGV. The CDR3 coding sequence is TGTGCCAGCAGGGCTGATAACTACGAGCAGTACTTC. It specifies CASRADNYEQYF. The whole variable domain, remainder taken from reference TRBV11-2 and TRBJ2-7, is EAGVAQSPRYKIIEKRQSVAFWCNPISGHATLYWYQQILGQGPKLLIQFQNNGVVDDSQLPKDRFSAERLKGVDSTLKIQPAKLEDSAVYLCASRADNYEQYFGPGTRLTVT.

The V gene is TRBV28, the J gene TRBJ2-7, with TRBD1 matching 9 bases. V lost 8 bases to trimming and J lost 5 bases; unmatched junction nucleotides: 13. Germline lookup yields CDR1 MDHEN and CDR2 SYDVKM. This CDR3 comprises 15 residues. Here the CDR3 reads CASVPGTGWLDEQYF. CDR3 DNA sequence: TGTGCCAGCGTTCCGGGGACAGGGTGGTTGGACGAGCAGTACTTC.

V and J are TRBV6-6 and TRBJ1-1, with 8 positions matching TRBD1. Germline V gives CDR1 MNHNY, CDR2 SVGAGI (reference sequence). Trimming at V came to 6 bases and at J to 6 bases, leaving 9 bases not matched to a gene. The CDR3 sequence is 14 residues long. The CDR3 bases are TGTGCCAGCAGGCCTTCAGGGGGCAGGGCTGAAGCTTTCTTT. It translates to CASRPSGGRAEAFF.

This clone showed up just a few times. J is TRBJ1-4 and V is TRBV13; tentatively, D is TRBD1 (5 bases). The CDR3 runs 19 residues. Trimming shortened V by 4 bases and J by 0 bases, and 21 bases separated the two germline ends. Germline V lookup: CDR1 PRHDT, CDR2 FYEKMQ (reference sequence). As DNA, the CDR3 is TGTGCCAGCAGCTCTACAGCGGACGGGGGATTTGCAACTAATGAAAAACTGTTTTTT. Translation gives CASSSTADGGFATNEKLFF.

This clone was recorded once. The chain links TRBV19 to TRBJ2-7; D possibly matches TRBD1 or TRBD2 (5 bases each). Germline V lookup: CDR1 LNHDA, CDR2 SQIVND (reference sequence). The CDR3 extends over 15 amino acids. V was shortened by 3 bases and J by 2 bases, with 14 bases between the two germline ends. The CDR3 here is CASSMIGAEPYEQYF. The CDR3 DNA reads as TGTGCCAGTAGTATGATCGGGGCAGAACCCTACGAGCAGTACTTC.

V gene TRBV7-9 combines with J gene TRBJ2-7; D tentatively reads TRBD1 or TRBD2 (5 bases each). The CDR3 is 16 residues long. Germline CDR1 and CDR2: SEHNR and FQNEAQ (reference sequence). V gave up 5 bases and J gave up 5 bases, with 22 bases separating them. CDR3 nucleotide sequence: TGTGCCAGCAGCCAGAGTTGGGACGGAGGCTTCGACGAGCAGTACTTC. It codes for CASSQSWDGGFDEQYF.

The chain carries TRBV19 and TRBJ2-7; D is unclear. CDR3 length: 14 amino acids. V shed 4 bases and J shed 0 bases, with 10 bases lying between them. Germline CDR1 LNHDA, CDR2 SQIVND (reference sequence). The CDR3 protein is CASSKAWNSYEQYF. As DNA, the CDR3 is TGTGCCAGTAGTAAGGCGTGGAACTCCTACGAGCAGTACTTC.